The next 19 T cell receptor beta chains were all read from a single sample in a study of shared clonotypes between healthy human individuals. Clones were read by immunoSEQ multiplex PCR, and TCRdb kept only the in-frame ones, dropping some. The profile covers 2 million to 2.5 million clones, with 90% to 96% appearing a single time and roughly 0.13% taken by the ten largest. The sample taken for sequencing was naive CD4+ T cells sorted from blood. Indicated subset: CD45RA+ positively selected. The receptors come from a man younger than 35 in good health.

This rearrangement joins TRBV6-6 to TRBJ1-3; D might be TRBD1 (5 bases). The germline V gene encodes CDR1 MNHNY and CDR2 SVGAGI (reference sequence). V was cut by 0 bases and J by 0 bases, with 9 bases left in between. The CDR3 runs to 16 residues. The CDR3 DNA is TGTGCCAGCAGTTACTCTGGGGGAAACTCTGGAAACACCATATATTTT. The encoded protein is CASSYSGGNSGNTIYF.

The V gene is TRBV15, the J gene TRBJ2-7; the D gene is possibly TRBD1 (6 bases). Germline V gene lookup returns CDR1 LNHNV and CDR2 YYDKDF (reference sequence). The V end was cut by 5 bases, the J end by 3 bases, with 17 bases between. The CDR3 contains 15 residues. This CDR3 is CATSPLENRVYEQYF. The CDR3 DNA sequence: TGTGCCACCAGCCCCCTTGAGAACAGGGTCTACGAGCAGTACTTC.

V usage is TRBV7-2 and J usage is TRBJ2-1; no clear D gene. The V end was cut by 2 bases, the J end by 9 bases, with 8 bases between. This CDR3 region has 12 residues. CDR1 SGHTA and CDR2 FQGNSA come from the germline V gene. The CDR3 DNA follows: TGTGCCAGCAGCTTATTAGGTGGTGAGCAGTTCTTC. Encoded protein: CASSLLGGEQFF.

The gene calls are TRBV11-2 and TRBJ2-5, with D possibly matching TRBD2 (6 bases). The CDR3 has 16 amino acids. Trimming cost V 0 bases and J 5 bases, with 16 bases left between them. Germline V gene sequence: CDR1 SGHAT, CDR2 FQNNGV. The CDR3 reads CASSLESGASMETQYF. The DNA of the CDR3 is TGTGCCAGCAGCTTAGAGTCGGGAGCTTCAATGGAGACCCAGTACTTC.

This sequence joins TRBV30 and TRBJ2-5; 7 bases map to TRBD1. The CDR3 covers 15 residues. The ends lost 2 bases at V and 0 bases at J; junction bases unmatched: 6. Germline V gene sequence: CDR1 GTSNPN, CDR2 SVGIG (reference sequence). CDR3 in DNA: TGTGCCTGGAGTATGACAGGGAAGTACCAAGAGACCCAGTACTTC. Its translation: CAWSMTGKYQETQYF. Supplemented by reference TRBV30 and TRBJ2-5, the full variable domain reads SQTIHQWPATLVQPVGSPLSLECTVEGTSNPNLYWYRQAAGRGLQLLFYSVGIGQISSEVPQNLSASRPQDRQFILSSKKLLLSDSGFYLCAWSMTGKYQETQYFGPGTRLLVL.

The chain recombines TRBV7-2 with TRBJ2-3, with TRBD2 identical over 7 bases. The germline CDR1 and CDR2 sequences are SGHTA and FQGNSA. Trimming took 0 bases from V and 0 from J; bases not matched to a gene: 6. The CDR3 contains 17 residues. The CDR3 is CASSLAQRGLSTDTQYF. CDR3 DNA sequence: TGTGCCAGCAGCTTAGCCCAGCGGGGCCTAAGCACAGATACGCAGTATTTT.

This clone was recorded only once. The chain carries TRBV7-2 and TRBJ2-3; TRBD2 matches 15 bases. Trimming at V came to 0 bases and at J to 3 bases, leaving 4 bases not matched to a gene. The CDR3 extends over 18 amino acids. The germline CDR1 and CDR2 sequences are SGHTA and FQGNSA. The CDR3 DNA reads TGTGCCAGCAGCTTAGCCGGACTAGCGGGAGGGCGTACAGATACGCAGTATTTT. It encodes CASSLAGLAGGRTDTQYF.

The CDR3 here is CASSPENSYEQYF. The CDR3 DNA is TGTGCCAGCTCACCGGAGAACTCCTACGAGCAGTACTTC. The rearrangement links TRBV18 to TRBJ2-7, with D uncertain. Per germline, CDR1 KGHSH and CDR2 LQKENI. V lost 3 bases, J lost 0 bases, and 6 bases lay in between. This CDR3 is built from 13 residues.

The CDR3, as DNA: TGTGCCAGCAGCTCCCGGGGACTAGCGGGATACGTAGTCACCGGGGAGCTGTTTTTT. Its protein product is CASSSRGLAGYVVTGELFF. This chain joins TRBV13 and TRBJ2-2, with 13 bases fitting TRBD2. The CDR3 runs 19 residues. After removal of 4 bases from V and 4 bases from J, the junction contained 12 bases not matched to a gene. Germline-derived CDR1 and CDR2 are PRHDT and FYEKMQ (reference sequence).

In regard to this clone: Other DNA variants within this sample encode the same CDR3. V gene TRBV18 combines with J gene TRBJ1-6; TRBD1 matches 7 bases. Germline CDR1 KGHSH, CDR2 LQKENI. There are 14 residues in the CDR3. J lost 7 bases, V lost 1 base, and 1 base had no gene match. The CDR3 is CASSPQGANSPLHF. The CDR3 DNA reads as TGTGCCAGCTCACCACAGGGGGCGAATTCACCCCTCCACTTT. The entire variable domain, with the rest obtained from reference TRBV18 and TRBJ1-6, is as follows: NAGVMQNPRHLVRRRGQEARLRCSPMKGHSHVYWYRQLPEEGLKFMVYLQKENIIDESGMPKERFSAEFPKEGPSILRIQQVVRGDSAAYFCASSPQGANSPLHFGNGTRLTVT.

V usage is TRBV6-6 and J usage is TRBJ1-6; 9 nucleotides line up with TRBD1. The CDR3 length is 15 residues. The germline V gene encodes CDR1 MNHNY and CDR2 SVGAGI (reference sequence). The J segment lost 9 bases and the V segment lost 4 bases, leaving 7 bases of the junction unmatched. The CDR3 DNA is TGTGCCAGCAGTTTCGGACAGGGGAGGAGTTCACCCCTCCACTTT. As protein: CASSFGQGRSSPLHF.

The V call is TRBV6-6, the J call TRBJ2-7; no firm D call. The V gene's germline CDR1 is MNHNY and CDR2 SVGAGI (reference sequence). V dropped 2 bases and J dropped 5 bases, with 13 bases sitting between them. There are 14 residues in the CDR3. In DNA form, the CDR3 reads TGTGCCAGCAGTTACGTCGTGGGATTAAACGAGCAGTACTTC. It translates to CASSYVVGLNEQYF.

Notes on this clone: Other nucleotide sequences in the sample specify the same CDR3. V gene TRBV6-1 combines with J gene TRBJ2-6; no clear D. CDR3 length: 13 amino acids. Trimming left V 4 bases short and J 0 bases short, with 1 base between. From germline, CDR1 is MNHNS and CDR2 SASEGT. The CDR3 reads CASSVSGANVLTF. CDR3 sequence (DNA): TGTGCCAGCAGTGTCTCTGGGGCCAACGTCCTGACTTTC.

This chain connects TRBV7-2 to TRBJ2-7; no clear D. The ends were cut back, 5 bases at V and 0 bases at J, with 11 bases in the middle. Per germline, CDR1 SGHTA and CDR2 FQGNSA. The CDR3 consists of 14 residues. The CDR3 DNA follows: TGTGCCAGCAGCGTGGGATCGAGCTCCTACGAGCAGTACTTC. Its protein is CASSVGSSSYEQYF.

The V and J genes are TRBV6-5 and TRBJ1-2, with no clear D. V was clipped by 4 bases and J by 1 base, with 10 bases between them. The CDR3 contains 14 residues. Germline V gives CDR1 MNHEY, CDR2 SVGAGI. CDR3 loop: CASSWSVNNYGYTF. The CDR3 DNA follows: TGTGCCAGCAGTTGGAGCGTGAATAACTATGGCTACACCTTC.

In this sample, this clone turned up once. V usage is TRBV5-1 and J usage is TRBJ2-7; the D gene is possibly TRBD2 (6 bases). The CDR3 runs 15 residues. Germline V lookup: CDR1 SGHRS, CDR2 YFSETQ. Trimming cost V 2 bases and J 2 bases, with 14 bases left between them. The CDR3 nucleotides read TGCGCCAGCAGCTTTTCCGGGAGTCGGACCTACGAGCAGTACTTC. Translated: CASSFSGSRTYEQYF.

The chain is built from TRBV30 and TRBJ1-6; D is possibly TRBD1 (6 bases). Germline V gives CDR1 GTSNPN, CDR2 SVGIG (reference sequence). V shed 0 bases and J shed 5 bases, with 8 bases lying between them. CDR3 length equals 14 residues. The CDR3 spells CAWSVDRNNSPLHF. In DNA form, the CDR3 reads TGTGCCTGGAGTGTAGACAGGAATAATTCACCCCTCCACTTT.

V and J are TRBV6-5 and TRBJ2-7; the D gene is possibly TRBD2 (5 bases). The germline V gene has CDR1 MNHEY and CDR2 SVGAGI. Trimming left V 2 bases short and J 0 bases short, with 8 bases between. The CDR3 is 14 amino acids. The CDR3 protein is CASSYGRFSYEQYF. DNA for the CDR3: TGTGCCAGCAGTTACGGGAGATTCTCCTACGAGCAGTACTTC.

For this clone: One end of the junction does not line up with germline, which may come from a read error. The chain joins TRBV30 to TRBJ1-2; D not resolved. Germline V gives CDR1 GTSNPN, CDR2 SVGIG (reference sequence). The CDR3 spans 15 residues. The CDR3 loop is CARSPAFTGDYGYTF. DNA for the CDR3: TGTGCCCGGAGCCCAGCCTTCACTGGAGACTATGGCTACACCTTC.